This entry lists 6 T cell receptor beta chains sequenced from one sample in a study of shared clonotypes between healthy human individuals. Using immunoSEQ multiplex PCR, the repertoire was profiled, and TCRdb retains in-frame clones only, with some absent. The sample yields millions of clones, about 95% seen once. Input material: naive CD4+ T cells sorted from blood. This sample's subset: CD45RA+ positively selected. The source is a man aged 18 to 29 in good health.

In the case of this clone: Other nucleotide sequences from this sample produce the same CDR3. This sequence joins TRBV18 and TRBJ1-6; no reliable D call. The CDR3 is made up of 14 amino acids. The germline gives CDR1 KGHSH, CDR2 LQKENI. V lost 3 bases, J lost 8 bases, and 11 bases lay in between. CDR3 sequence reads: CASSPSTGDSPLHF. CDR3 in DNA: TGTGCCAGCTCACCCTCTACCGGGGATTCACCCCTCCACTTT.

The CDR3 is CASSLNWEIYGYTF. CDR3 DNA: TGTGCCAGCAGCTTAAATTGGGAGATCTATGGCTACACCTTC. The J gene is TRBJ1-2, the V gene TRBV11-2; no clear D gene. The CDR3 has 14 residues. Germline V gene data show CDR1 as SGHAT and CDR2 as FQNNGV. Trimming left V 2 bases short and J 4 bases short, with 11 bases between.

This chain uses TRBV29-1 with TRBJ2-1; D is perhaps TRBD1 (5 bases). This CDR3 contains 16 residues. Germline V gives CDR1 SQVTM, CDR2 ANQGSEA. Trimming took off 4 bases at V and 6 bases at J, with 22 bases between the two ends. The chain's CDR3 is CSVVGQDIPSANEQFF. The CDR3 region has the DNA TGCAGCGTTGTAGGGCAGGACATCCCGTCTGCCAATGAGCAGTTCTTC.

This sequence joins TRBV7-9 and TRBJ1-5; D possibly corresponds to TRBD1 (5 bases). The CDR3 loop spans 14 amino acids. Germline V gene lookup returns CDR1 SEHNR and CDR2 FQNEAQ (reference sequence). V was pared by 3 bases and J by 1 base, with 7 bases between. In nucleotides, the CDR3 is TGTGCCAGCAGCTTGGGGCCAAGCAATCAGCCCCAGCATTTT. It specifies CASSLGPSNQPQHF. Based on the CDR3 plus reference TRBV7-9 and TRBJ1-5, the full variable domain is DTGVSQNPRHKITKRGQNVTFRCDPISEHNRLYWYRQTLGQGPEFLTYFQNEAQLEKSRLLSDRFSAERPKGSFSTLEIQRTEQGDSAMYLCASSLGPSNQPQHFGDGTRLSIL.

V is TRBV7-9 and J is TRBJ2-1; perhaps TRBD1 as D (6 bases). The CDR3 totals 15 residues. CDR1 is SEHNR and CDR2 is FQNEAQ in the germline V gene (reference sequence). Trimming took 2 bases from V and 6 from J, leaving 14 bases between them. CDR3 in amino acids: CASSLSTGIGNEQFF. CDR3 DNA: TGTGCCAGCAGCTTAAGCACAGGGATTGGCAATGAGCAGTTCTTC.

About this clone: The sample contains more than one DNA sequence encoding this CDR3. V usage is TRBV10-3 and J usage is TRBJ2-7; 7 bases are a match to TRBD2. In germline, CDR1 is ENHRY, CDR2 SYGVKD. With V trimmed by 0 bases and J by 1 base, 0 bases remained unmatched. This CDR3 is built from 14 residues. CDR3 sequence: CAISESGLSYEQYF. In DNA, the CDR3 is TGTGCCATCAGTGAGTCGGGACTATCCTACGAGCAGTACTTC.